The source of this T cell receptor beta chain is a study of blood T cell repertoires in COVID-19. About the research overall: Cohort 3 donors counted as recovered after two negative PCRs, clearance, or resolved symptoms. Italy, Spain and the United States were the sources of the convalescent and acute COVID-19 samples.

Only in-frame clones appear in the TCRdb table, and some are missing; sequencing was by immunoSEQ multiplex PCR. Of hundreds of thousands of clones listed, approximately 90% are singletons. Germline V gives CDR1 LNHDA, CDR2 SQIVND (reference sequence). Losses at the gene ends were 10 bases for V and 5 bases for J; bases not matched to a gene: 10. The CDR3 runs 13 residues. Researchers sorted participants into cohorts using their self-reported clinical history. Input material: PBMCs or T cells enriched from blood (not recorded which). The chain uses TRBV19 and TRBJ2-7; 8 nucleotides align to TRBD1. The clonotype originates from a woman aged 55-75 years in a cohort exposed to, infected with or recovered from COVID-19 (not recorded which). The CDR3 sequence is CATNRGLGDEQYF. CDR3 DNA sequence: TGTGCCACCAACAGGGGGTTGGGGGACGAGCAGTACTTC. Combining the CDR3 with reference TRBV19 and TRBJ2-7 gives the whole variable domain DGGITQSPKYLFRKEGQNVTLSCEQNLNHDAMYWYRQDPGQGLRLIYYSQIVNDFQKGDIAEGYSVSREKKESFPLTVTSAQKNPTAFYLCATNRGLGDEQYFGPGTRLTVT.